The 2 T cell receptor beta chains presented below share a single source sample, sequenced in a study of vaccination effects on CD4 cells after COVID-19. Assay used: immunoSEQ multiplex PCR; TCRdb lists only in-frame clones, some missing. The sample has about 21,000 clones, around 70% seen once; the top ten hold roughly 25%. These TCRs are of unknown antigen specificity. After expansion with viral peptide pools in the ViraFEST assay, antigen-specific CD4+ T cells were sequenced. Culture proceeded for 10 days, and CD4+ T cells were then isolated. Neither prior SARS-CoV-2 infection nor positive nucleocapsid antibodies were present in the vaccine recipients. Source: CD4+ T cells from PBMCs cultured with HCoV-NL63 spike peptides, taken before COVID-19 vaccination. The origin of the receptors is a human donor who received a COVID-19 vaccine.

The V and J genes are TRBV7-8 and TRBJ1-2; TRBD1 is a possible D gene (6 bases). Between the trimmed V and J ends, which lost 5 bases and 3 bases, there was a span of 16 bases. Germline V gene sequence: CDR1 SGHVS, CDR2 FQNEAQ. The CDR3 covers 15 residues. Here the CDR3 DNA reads TGTGCCAGCAGCCCCATAGGGGGGCGGGACTATGGCTACACCTTC. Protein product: CASSPIGGRDYGYTF.

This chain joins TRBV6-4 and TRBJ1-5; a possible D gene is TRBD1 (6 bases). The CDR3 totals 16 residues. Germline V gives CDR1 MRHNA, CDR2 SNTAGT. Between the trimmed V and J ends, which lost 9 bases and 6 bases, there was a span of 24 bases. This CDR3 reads CARRTSKIQGFQPQHF. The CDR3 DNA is TGTGCCAGAAGAACAAGCAAGATACAGGGTTTTCAGCCCCAGCATTTT.